Sequencing of this T cell receptor beta chain was carried out in a study of blood T cell repertoires in COVID-19. Whole-study context: The analysed material was cDNA or gDNA that came from T cells, B-cell-depleted T cells, or PBMCs.

Using immunoSEQ multiplex PCR, the repertoire was profiled, and TCRdb retains in-frame clones only, with some absent. The data contain around 240,000 clones, over 80% of them singletons. Trimming removed 5 bases at V and 8 bases at J, with 4 bases between. The CDR3 covers 10 residues. Germline lookup yields CDR1 SEHNR and CDR2 FQNEAQ (reference sequence). The sequence came from a man aged 50 to 59 who had been exposed to COVID-19. What was sequenced was PBMCs or T cells enriched from blood (not recorded which). The V call is TRBV7-9, the J call TRBJ2-1; D remains ambiguous. The CDR3 bases are TGTGCCAGCAGCGGCTATGAGCAGTTCTTC. Its translation is CASSGYEQFF. The full variable domain, its missing parts supplied by reference TRBV7-9 and TRBJ2-1, is DTGVSQNPRHKITKRGQNVTFRCDPISEHNRLYWYRQTLGQGPEFLTYFQNEAQLEKSRLLSDRFSAERPKGSFSTLEIQRTEQGDSAMYLCASSGYEQFFGPGTRLTVL.